Following are 15 T cell receptor beta chains from one sample sequenced in a study of blood T cell repertoires in COVID-19. Assay: immunoSEQ multiplex PCR; the TCRdb copy retains only in-frame clones and omits some. The sample carries about 250,000 clones, roughly 88% recorded once. The sequencing input was peripheral blood. These receptors were obtained from a man aged 40-55 years with acute or convalescent COVID-19.

Comment on this clone: The sample carries other DNA sequences with the same CDR3. The rearrangement joins TRBV6-6 to TRBJ1-5; D not resolved. Deletions cut 5 bases from V and 2 bases from J, with 4 bases between. CDR1 MNHNY and CDR2 SVGAGI come from the germline V gene (reference sequence). CDR3 length equals 12 residues. The CDR3 loop is CASSTGNQPQHF. The CDR3 DNA follows: TGTGCCAGCAGTACGGGCAATCAGCCCCAGCATTTT.

CDR3 sequence reads: CASSLAGVPEAFF. The CDR3 region has the DNA TGCGCCAGCAGCTTGGCTGGAGTTCCTGAAGCTTTCTTT. V is TRBV5-1 and J is TRBJ1-1, with no clear D. CDR1 is SGHRS, CDR2 YFSETQ, per germline. This CDR3 has 13 amino acids. The V gene lost 0 bases and the J gene lost 6 bases, with 9 bases spanning the gap.

V usage is TRBV11-3 and J usage is TRBJ2-3; D may be TRBD2 (5 bases). Per the germline V gene, CDR1 is SGHNT and CDR2 is YENEEA. The CDR3 contains 14 residues. Trimming stripped 3 bases from V and 2 bases from J, with 9 bases between. The CDR3 here is CASSLGENTDTQYF. The CDR3 region has the DNA TGTGCCAGCAGCTTGGGAGAAAACACAGATACGCAGTATTTT.

The rearrangement uses TRBV29-1 and TRBJ2-7; tentative D call: TRBD1 (6 bases). There are 14 residues in the CDR3. V gave up 5 bases and J gave up 6 bases, with 20 bases separating them. The germline CDR1 and CDR2 sequences are SQVTM and ANQGSEA. The CDR3 loop reads CSVSPYRDIGEQYF. The CDR3 nucleotides are TGCAGCGTTTCCCCCTACCGGGACATTGGCGAGCAGTACTTC.

The rearrangement joins TRBV19 to TRBJ1-3, with a weak D call TRBD1 (6 bases). V lost 5 bases to trimming and J lost 2 bases, with 13 bases between them. The CDR3 totals 15 residues. Germline V gives CDR1 LNHDA, CDR2 SQIVND (reference sequence). The CDR3 sequence: CASSVQGKAGNTIYF. The CDR3 bases are TGTGCCAGTAGTGTACAGGGTAAAGCTGGAAACACCATATATTTT.

As concerns this clone: Other DNA sequences within the sample encode an identical CDR3. The V call is TRBV27, the J call TRBJ2-7; D gene ambiguous. Germline assignment: CDR1 MNHEY and CDR2 SMNVEV (reference sequence). This CDR3 contains 12 residues. Deletions cut 5 bases from V and 0 bases from J, with 5 bases between. CDR3 protein: CASSHSSYEQYF. The CDR3 bases are TGTGCCAGCAGTCACAGCTCCTACGAGCAGTACTTC.

This chain uses TRBV5-1 with TRBJ2-2; TRBD2 is a possible D gene (6 bases). Looked up from germline, CDR1 is SGHRS and CDR2 is YFSETQ. V dropped 0 bases and J dropped 8 bases, with 11 bases sitting between them. This CDR3 contains 14 residues. The CDR3 bases are TGCGCCAGCAGCTTGGTTGTAGCGGAAGGGGAGCTGTTTTTT. Translation: CASSLVVAEGELFF.

The chain combines TRBV29-1 with TRBJ2-7; 8 bases line up with TRBD2. CDR3 length: 14 residues. In germline, CDR1 is SQVTM, CDR2 ANQGSEA. V was pared by 3 bases and J by 6 bases, with 10 bases of the junction left unmatched. The chain's CDR3 is CSVEVPGRAGEQYF. CDR3 coding DNA: TGCAGCGTTGAGGTCCCCGGGAGGGCAGGCGAGCAGTACTTC.

The chain joins TRBV5-1 to TRBJ1-2; D gene ambiguous. The CDR3 is made up of 14 amino acids. In germline, CDR1 is SGHRS, CDR2 YFSETQ. Trimming took off 6 bases at V and 4 bases at J, with 16 bases between the two ends. Written as DNA, the CDR3 is TGCGCCAGCACCCCGGAGGGCAGCCGCTATGGCTACACCTTC. It specifies CASTPEGSRYGYTF. The full variable domain, completed using reference TRBV5-1 and TRBJ1-2, is KAGVTQTPRYLIKTRGQQVTLSCSPISGHRSVSWYQQTPGQGLQFLFEYFSETQRNKGNFPGRFSGRQFSNSRSEMNVSTLELGDSALYLCASTPEGSRYGYTFGSGTRLTVV.

The chain uses TRBV7-2 and TRBJ1-2, with TRBD1 as a possible D gene (6 bases). This CDR3 spans 15 amino acids. Germline V lookup: CDR1 SGHTA, CDR2 FQGNSA. V lost 5 bases to trimming and J lost 8 bases, with 21 bases between them. In nucleotides, the CDR3 is TGTGCCAGCAGCCTGAAGGGGGACGGACTTTACGGCTACACCTTC. Residues: CASSLKGDGLYGYTF.

The chain couples TRBV6-4 to TRBJ1-1; 8 bases are a match to TRBD1. J lost 0 bases, V lost 10 bases, and 10 bases had no gene match. Germline values: CDR1 MRHNA, CDR2 SNTAGT. There are 15 residues in the CDR3. CDR3 DNA: TGTGCCATCCCGGACAGGGTGTGCCTGAACACTGAAGCTTTCTTT. It translates to CAIPDRVCLNTEAFF.

This clone was detected only a few times. V gene TRBV19 combines with J gene TRBJ1-1; D gene uncertain. The germline gives CDR1 LNHDA, CDR2 SQIVND (reference sequence). The CDR3 covers 16 residues. Trimming pared 4 bases from V and 0 bases from J, leaving 15 bases between. This CDR3 is CASSTQDISMNTEAFF. The CDR3 DNA reads as TGTGCCAGTAGTACACAAGACATCTCTATGAACACTGAAGCTTTCTTT.

The chain has TRBV18 and TRBJ1-6; 10 bases line up with TRBD1. The junction had 6 bases not matched to a gene; V was cut back by 3 bases and J by 7 bases. The CDR3 runs 16 residues. Germline CDR1 and CDR2: KGHSH and LQKENI. CDR3 in amino acids: CASSPGQGITNSPLHF. In DNA form, the CDR3 reads TGTGCCAGCTCACCGGGACAGGGGATCACAAATTCACCCCTCCACTTT.

This clone was seen only a few times. The rearrangement uses TRBV11-2 and TRBJ1-2; 8 bases agree with TRBD1. With 5 bases clipped from V and 5 bases from J, the junction kept 16 bases outside the gene matches. Germline assignment: CDR1 SGHAT and CDR2 FQNNGV. This CDR3 comprises 17 residues. Written as DNA, the CDR3 is TGTGCCAGCAGCCCCAGACAGGGGAGTCAACAATTTTATGGCTACACCTTC. It yields the protein CASSPRQGSQQFYGYTF.

This clone was seen only once. This chain links TRBV3-1 (or the pseudogene TRBV3-2) with TRBJ1-6, with 10 bases that match TRBD1. V gave up 4 bases and J gave up 9 bases; unmatched junction bases: 3. The CDR3 has 14 residues. CDR1 is LGHDT and CDR2 is YNNKEL in the germline V gene (reference sequence). The DNA of the CDR3 is TGTGCCAGCAGCCGGACAGGGGGGGGTTCACCCCTCCACTTT. Translated, it gives CASSRTGGGSPLHF.